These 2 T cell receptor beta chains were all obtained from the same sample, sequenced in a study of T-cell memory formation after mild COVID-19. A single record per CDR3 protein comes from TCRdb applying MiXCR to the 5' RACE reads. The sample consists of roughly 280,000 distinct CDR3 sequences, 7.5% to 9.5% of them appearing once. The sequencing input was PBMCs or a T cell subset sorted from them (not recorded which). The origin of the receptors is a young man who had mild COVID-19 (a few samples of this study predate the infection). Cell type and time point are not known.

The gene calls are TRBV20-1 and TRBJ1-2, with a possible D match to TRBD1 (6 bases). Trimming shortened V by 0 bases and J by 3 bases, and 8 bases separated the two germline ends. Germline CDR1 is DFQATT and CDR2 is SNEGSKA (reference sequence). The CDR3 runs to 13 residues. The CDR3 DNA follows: TGCAGTGCTAGAGAAGGGGGAGACTATGGCTACACCTTC. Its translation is CSAREGGDYGYTF.

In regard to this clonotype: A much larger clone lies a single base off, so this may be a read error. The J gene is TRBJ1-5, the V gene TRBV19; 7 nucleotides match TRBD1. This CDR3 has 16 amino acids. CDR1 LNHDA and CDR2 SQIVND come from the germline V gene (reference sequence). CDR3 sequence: CASSTGGVPVNEPQHF. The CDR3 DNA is TGTGCCAGTAGTACAGGGGGGGTCCCTGTCAATGAGCCCCAGCATTTT.